This T cell receptor beta chain was retrieved from a study of blood T cell repertoires in COVID-19. Turning to the study itself: Whether acute or convalescent, the COVID-19 samples came from the United States, Italy and Spain.

CDR3 size: 18 residues. J gave up 0 bases and V 4 bases, and 9 bases lay outside the gene matches. CDR1 is SGHRS and CDR2 is YFSETQ in the germline V gene. The study counted Cohort 3 donors as recovered given two negative PCRs, clearance, or symptom resolution. TCRdb keeps only in-frame clones here, not all; method: immunoSEQ multiplex PCR. Of hundreds of thousands of clones listed, about 92% were seen once; the top ten hold 2.6%. The receptor was isolated from a man in his sixties who had recovered from COVID-19. The V gene is TRBV5-1, the J gene TRBJ2-4; 11 nucleotides align to TRBD2. Sequenced: PBMCs or T cells enriched from blood (not recorded which). CDR3 residues: CASSNPGLAGLAKNIQYF. The CDR3 coding sequence is TGCGCCAGCAGCAACCCCGGACTAGCGGGTCTAGCCAAAAACATTCAGTACTTC.